Presented here are 16 T cell receptor beta chains from one specimen sequenced in a study of T cell responses to AZD1222 COVID-19 vaccine. Measured with immunoSEQ multiplex PCR; TCRdb has only the in-frame clones, and not every one. Among roughly 99,000 clones listed, about 90% were seen once. The sequencing here drew on peripheral blood, taken 28 days after the second AZD1222 dose. The receptors shown here come from an adult who received the AZD1222 COVID-19 vaccine.

The chain recombines TRBV25-1 with TRBJ2-2; no clear D. Trimming stripped 7 bases from V and 3 bases from J, with 15 bases between. The CDR3 is 15 amino acids. Germline CDR1 is MGHDK and CDR2 is SYGVNS. This chain's CDR3 is CASTKTALDTGELFF. Here the CDR3 DNA reads TGTGCCAGCACCAAAACCGCCCTGGACACCGGGGAGCTGTTTTTT.

V usage is TRBV10-3 and J usage is TRBJ2-7, with TRBD1 identical over 8 bases. V shed 8 bases and J 0 bases; nucleotides not matched to a gene: 6. The germline gives CDR1 ENHRY, CDR2 SYGVKD. The CDR3 covers 14 residues. The CDR3 sequence: CAISAGTGSYEQYF. DNA for the CDR3: TGTGCCATCTCGGCCGGGACAGGCTCCTACGAGCAGTACTTC.

The chain carries TRBV12-5 and TRBJ2-1; no clear D. The CDR3 extends over 18 amino acids. The V and J ends lost 2 bases and 0 bases respectively, with 17 bases between them. Germline lookup yields CDR1 LGHNT and CDR2 FRNRAP. The DNA of the CDR3 is TGTGCTAGTGGTTTGTCACTTCACGGCGGAAGCTCCTACAATGAGCAGTTCTTC. This encodes CASGLSLHGGSSYNEQFF.

The chain carries TRBV2 and TRBJ2-2; a weak D match, TRBD1 (5 bases). This CDR3 region has 14 residues. The ends were cut back, 9 bases at V and 4 bases at J, with 15 bases in the middle. CDR1 and CDR2 (germline): SNHLY, FYNNEI. CDR3 nucleotides: TGTGCCAGGGGTGGGGCTTTCCTCACCGGGGAGCTGTTTTTT. This gives the protein CARGGAFLTGELFF.

This clone was counted a single time. J is TRBJ2-6 and V is TRBV19; D unclear. V lost 9 bases and J lost 4, with 10 bases in between. The CDR3 length is 13 residues. CDR1 LNHDA and CDR2 SQIVND come from the germline V gene (reference sequence). The CDR3 loop reads CASKKVGANVLTF. CDR3 nucleotides: TGTGCCAGCAAGAAGGTCGGGGCCAACGTCCTGACTTTC.

The rearrangement uses TRBV24-1 and TRBJ1-5; TRBD1 might be the D (6 bases). Trimming stripped 3 bases from V and 0 bases from J, with 14 bases between. Germline V gene lookup returns CDR1 KGHDR and CDR2 SFDVKD. This CDR3 is 17 amino acids long. The CDR3 DNA reads TGTGCCACCAGTGATCCCACCGGGACACCTAGCAATCAGCCCCAGCATTTT. Its protein product is CATSDPTGTPSNQPQHF.

This clone appeared a few times. The rearrangement joins TRBV19 to TRBJ1-1, with unresolved D. Trimming removed 4 bases from V and 1 base from J, with 13 bases in between. Per the germline V gene, CDR1 is LNHDA and CDR2 is SQIVND (reference sequence). The CDR3 totals 15 residues. CDR3 in amino acids: CASSTRVFGNTEAFF. In DNA form, the CDR3 reads TGTGCCAGTAGTACCCGTGTTTTTGGGAACACTGAAGCTTTCTTT.

V and J are TRBV28 and TRBJ2-7; D unclear. V was cut by 1 base and J by 1 base, with 5 bases left in between. In germline, CDR1 is MDHEN, CDR2 SYDVKM. CDR3 length: 13 residues. CDR3 bases: TGTGCCAGCAGTTTATATGGGTCCTACGAGCAGTACTTC. This translates into CASSLYGSYEQYF.

The V call is TRBV7-6, the J call TRBJ1-3, with D uncertain. This CDR3 spans 16 amino acids. Trimming removed 1 base from V and 0 bases from J, with 10 bases in between. CDR1 SGHVS and CDR2 FNYEAQ come from the germline V gene. This CDR3 reads CASSLDGVDSGNTIYF. The CDR3 DNA is TGTGCCAGCAGCTTAGACGGCGTAGACTCTGGAAACACCATATATTTT. Full variable domain (rest looked up from reference TRBV7-6 and TRBJ1-3): GAGVSQSPRYKVTKRGQDVALRCDPISGHVSLYWYRQALGQGPEFLTYFNYEAQQDKSGLPNDRFSAERPEGSISTLTIQRTEQRDSAMYRCASSLDGVDSGNTIYFGEGSWLTVV.

This rearrangement joins TRBV20-1 to TRBJ2-3; D unresolved. The V gene's germline CDR1 is DFQATT and CDR2 SNEGSKA (reference sequence). V dropped 4 bases and J dropped 2 bases, with 1 base sitting between them. This CDR3 contains 10 residues. The CDR3 region is CSANTDTQYF. DNA for the CDR3: TGCAGTGCTAACACAGATACGCAGTATTTT.

The chain joins TRBV29-1 to TRBJ2-2; 7 bases match TRBD1. CDR3 length equals 14 residues. CDR1 and CDR2 (germline): SQVTM, ANQGSEA. The V gene end was trimmed by 8 bases and the J gene end by 1 base; junction bases not matched to a gene: 7. CDR3 sequence: CSIQGVKNTGELFF. The DNA of the CDR3 is TGCAGCATTCAGGGGGTTAAGAACACCGGGGAGCTGTTTTTT.

V usage is TRBV20-1 and J usage is TRBJ2-1; no clear D gene. CDR1 and CDR2 from the germline V gene are DFQATT and SNEGSKA (reference sequence). The CDR3 is 11 residues long. V was cut by 3 bases and J by 10 bases, with 10 bases left in between. The CDR3 nucleotides are TGCAGTGCTAGTGGCCTGATCGAGCAGTTCTTC. This translates into CSASGLIEQFF.

This chain's CDR3 is CASSATGGYEQYF. For the CDR3, the DNA is TGTGCCAGCAGCGCTACAGGGGGCTACGAGCAGTACTTC. This rearrangement joins TRBV11-3 to TRBJ2-7; 8 nucleotides agree with TRBD1. CDR1 is SGHNT, CDR2 YENEEA, per germline. V shed 5 bases and J 3 bases; nucleotides not matched to a gene: 3. The CDR3 spans 13 residues.

The V gene is TRBV18, the J gene TRBJ2-7; 7 nucleotides match TRBD2. V was clipped by 1 base and J by 1 base; unmatched bases: 4. Per the germline V gene, CDR1 is KGHSH and CDR2 is LQKENI. This CDR3 is 15 amino acids long. The CDR3 coding sequence is TGTGCCAGCTCACCACTCGGCGGGAGTTCCTACGAGCAGTACTTC. It yields the protein CASSPLGGSSYEQYF.

Here the CDR3 DNA reads TGTGCCAGTAGTATAGGGGGCAGGGGGCCGAGTGAAGCTTTCTTT. Encoded protein: CASSIGGRGPSEAFF. The chain recombines TRBV19 with TRBJ1-1; 8 bases align to TRBD1. CDR1 is LNHDA, CDR2 SQIVND, per germline (reference sequence). This CDR3 contains 15 residues. V shed 1 base, J shed 7 bases, and the junction held 8 bases outside the gene matches.

V usage is TRBV7-2 and J usage is TRBJ1-1, with TRBD1 matching 7 bases. From germline, CDR1 is SGHTA and CDR2 FQGNSA. The CDR3 has 15 amino acids. V trimming: 5 bases; J trimming: 0 bases; junction bases outside the gene matches: 6. This CDR3 is CASSPRDSMNTEAFF. The DNA for the CDR3 is TGTGCCAGCAGCCCCCGGGACAGTATGAACACTGAAGCTTTCTTT.